The T cell receptor (beta chain) under discussion was sequenced for a study of beta chain features in type 1 diabetes (dated by TCRdb to the late 2010s). Regarding the research as a whole: Patients and healthy donors did not differ in mean age, gender distribution, total cell number or subset yield. Regulatory and stem cell-like memory subsets were isolated from only 8 patients and roughly 8 healthy donors, whereas naive and central memory subsets came from all 28 donors. In the study, recently diagnosed type 1 diabetes patients and matched healthy donors were compared on the TCRB repertoires of their sorted circulating CD4+ T cell subsets. A total of around 110,000,000 sorted cells were examined across all samples, and a strong correlation was observed between cell number per subset and RNA yield.

At the junction V is shortened by 6 bases and J by 4 bases, with 13 bases in between. The germline V gene gives CDR1 as SNHLY and CDR2 as FYNNEI. The CDR3, cysteine through phenylalanine, is 14 amino acids long. Of all the DNA, just the CDR3 is kept, 42 bases in frame from base 1. The entire isolated RNA was reverse transcribed using the High Capacity cDNA Reverse Transcription Kit, and thus expressed TCRB transcripts were sequenced. Deep immunoSEQ sequencing was performed on naive, central memory and regulatory T cell samples, with an average of roughly 3.6 million total reads per sample. Sorted cells were lysed in RLT buffer and RNA was extracted with DNase-treated RNeasy Micro or Mini kits, depending on cell number. Each cell subset was processed separately to prevent cross-contamination, with patient and healthy donor samples processed together. The immunoSEQ multiplex PCR was used to amplify TCRB sequences from cDNA, generating 87-bp fragments that spanned the CDR3 region. Sequencing of the amplicons was done on the Illumina HiSeq platform. From the authors' description of their analysis: PCR bias was corrected computationally using synthetic template baselines, and reads within Hamming distance 2 were collapsed, with unmergeable singletons discarded. Reads were aligned to IMGT to assign V, D and J genes, CDR3 length, and insertions or deletions at six rearrangement sites. Within each subset, clonotype counts were normalized to sorted cell number, and only after that were true diversity and Gini coefficients computed with the tcR R package. The overlap coefficient, calculated on TCRB nucleotide sequences, was used to quantify repertoire sharing. This immuneACCESS table, as held by TCRdb, lists in-frame sequences with V and J called but not all clones. Of the missing ones, under half trace to an unresolved V gene in checked studies; the others have no known cause. That table supplies the V and J calls and clone size; D and trimming were determined from the DNA. The sample contains approximately 140,000 clones, roughly 9.7% of them found a single time. The ten largest account for 0.65% of the sample.

Results the study describes overall, beyond this receptor: Because cDNA was sequenced instead of genomic DNA, highly expressing activated cells could be over-represented, though the groups showed no difference in activation or CD3 levels. A moderate but significant shortening of TCRB CDR3 length was observed in type 1 diabetes patients in all four CD4+ subsets. Naive, central memory and regulatory TCRB repertoires appeared to be more similar among patients than among healthy donors. Shorter templates might be favored by PCR, yet because patient and control samples were amplified and corrected together, any such skew would affect both groups equally. HLA sub-analyses involved small numbers of individuals, so any influence of HLA type on TCRB rearrangement remained unresolved. Fewer insertions and more nucleotide deletions at VDJ recombination sites were observed in patients with type 1 diabetes, implying thymic rearrangement abnormalities.

Each donor gave one peripheral blood draw, averaging roughly 120 mL, which was collected into heparinised tubes. A BD FACSAria II was used to sort naive, central memory, regulatory and stem cell-like memory CD4+ T cells with a panel that included CD45RO, CCR7, CD25, CD127, CD95 and CD27. A purity above 95% was achieved for all sorted populations. PBMCs were isolated immediately by Lymphoprep density gradient centrifugation and stained directly without culture. Samples were stained and sorted in pairs, with one healthy donor and one patient per experiment, so that batch effects were minimized. Worth noting for this clone: Its antigen remains undetermined. Base-call qualities are not available, and no considerably larger clone is one nucleotide away.

The clonotype originates from a woman aged 35 to 49 in good health. Sequencing was carried out using central memory CD4+ T cells from blood. Recombination joined TRBV2 with TRBJ1-5, with TRBD1 perhaps the D gene, on 6 matching bases. The CDR3 corresponds to CASSSWDTNQPQHF. The nucleotide sequence reads TGTGCCAGCAGCTCCTGGGACACGAATCAGCCCCAGCATTTT.